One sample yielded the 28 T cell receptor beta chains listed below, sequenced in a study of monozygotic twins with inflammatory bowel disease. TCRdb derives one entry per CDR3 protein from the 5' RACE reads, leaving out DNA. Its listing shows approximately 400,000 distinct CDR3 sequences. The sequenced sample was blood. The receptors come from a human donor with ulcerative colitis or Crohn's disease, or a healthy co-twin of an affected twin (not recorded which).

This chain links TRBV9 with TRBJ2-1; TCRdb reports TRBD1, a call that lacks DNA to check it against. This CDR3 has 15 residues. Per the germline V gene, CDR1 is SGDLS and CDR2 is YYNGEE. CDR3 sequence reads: CASSVNLGPYNEQFF. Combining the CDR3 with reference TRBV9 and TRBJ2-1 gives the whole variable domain DSGVTQTPKHLITATGQRVTLRCSPRSGDLSVYWYQQSLDQGLQFLIQYYNGEERAKGNILERFSAQQFPDLHSELNLSSLELGDSALYFCASSVNLGPYNEQFFGPGTRLTVL.

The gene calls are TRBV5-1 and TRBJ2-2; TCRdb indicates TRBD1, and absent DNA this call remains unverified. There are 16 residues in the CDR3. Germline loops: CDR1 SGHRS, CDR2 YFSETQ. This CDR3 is CASSSATGGAAGELFF.

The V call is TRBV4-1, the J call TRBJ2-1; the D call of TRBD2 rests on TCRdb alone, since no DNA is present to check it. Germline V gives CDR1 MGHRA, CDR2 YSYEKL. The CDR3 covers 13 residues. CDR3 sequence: CASSFRTSDEQFF.

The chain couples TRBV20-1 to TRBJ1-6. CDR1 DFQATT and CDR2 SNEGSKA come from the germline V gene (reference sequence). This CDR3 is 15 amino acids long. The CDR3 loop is CSARDRRDGNSPLHF.

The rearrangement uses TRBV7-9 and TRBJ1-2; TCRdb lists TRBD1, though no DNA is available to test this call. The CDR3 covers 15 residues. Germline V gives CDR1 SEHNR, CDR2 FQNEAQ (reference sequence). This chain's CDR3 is CASSLSGGRTYGYTF.

CDR3 region: CATSRSTDTQYF. J is TRBJ2-3 and V is TRBV15. The germline gives CDR1 LNHNV, CDR2 YYDKDF (reference sequence). This CDR3 contains 12 residues.

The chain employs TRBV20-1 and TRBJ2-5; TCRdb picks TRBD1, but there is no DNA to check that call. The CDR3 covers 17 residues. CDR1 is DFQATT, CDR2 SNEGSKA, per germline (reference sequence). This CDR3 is CSARDAGGVNLKETQYF.

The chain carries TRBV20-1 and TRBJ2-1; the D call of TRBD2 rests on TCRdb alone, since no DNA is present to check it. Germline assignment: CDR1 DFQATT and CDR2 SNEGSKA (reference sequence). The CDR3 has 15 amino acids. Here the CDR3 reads CSAPQLAFEDNEQFF.

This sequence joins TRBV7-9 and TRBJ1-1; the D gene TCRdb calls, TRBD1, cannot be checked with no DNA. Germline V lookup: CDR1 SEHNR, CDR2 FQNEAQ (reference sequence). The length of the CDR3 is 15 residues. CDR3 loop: CASSRKTGVNTEAFF.

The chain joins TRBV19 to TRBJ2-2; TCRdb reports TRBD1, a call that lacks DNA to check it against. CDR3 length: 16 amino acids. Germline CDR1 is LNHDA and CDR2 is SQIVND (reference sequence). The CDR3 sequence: CASRTTGFSVTGELFF.

The chain's CDR3 is CASSLPGDYGYTF. The chain joins TRBV5-5 to TRBJ1-2. Germline V gene sequence: CDR1 SGHKS, CDR2 YYEKEE (reference sequence). This CDR3 is built from 13 residues.

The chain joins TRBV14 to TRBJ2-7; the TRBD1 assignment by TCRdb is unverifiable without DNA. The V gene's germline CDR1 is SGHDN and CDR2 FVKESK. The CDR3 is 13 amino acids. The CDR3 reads CASRRQGWAEQYF.

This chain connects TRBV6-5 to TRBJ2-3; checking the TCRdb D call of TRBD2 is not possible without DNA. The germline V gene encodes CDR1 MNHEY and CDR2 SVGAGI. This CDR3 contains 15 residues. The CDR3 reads CASSYSAGGADTQYF.

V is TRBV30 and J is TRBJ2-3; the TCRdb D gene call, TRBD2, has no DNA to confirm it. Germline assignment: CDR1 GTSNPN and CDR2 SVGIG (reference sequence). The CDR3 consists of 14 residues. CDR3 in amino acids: CAWSVVSGKDTQYF.

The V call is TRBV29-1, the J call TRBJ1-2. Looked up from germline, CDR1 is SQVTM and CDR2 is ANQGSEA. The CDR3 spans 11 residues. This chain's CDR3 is CSVGSSGGYTF. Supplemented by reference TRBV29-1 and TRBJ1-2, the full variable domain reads SAVISQKPSRDICQRGTSLTIQCQVDSQVTMMFWYRQQPGQSLTLIATANQGSEATYESGFVIDKFPISRPNLTFSTLTVSNMSPEDSSIYLCSVGSSGGYTFGSGTRLTVV.

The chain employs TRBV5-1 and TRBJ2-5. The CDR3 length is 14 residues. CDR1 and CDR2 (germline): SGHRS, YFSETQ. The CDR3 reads CASSLGTIMETQYF.

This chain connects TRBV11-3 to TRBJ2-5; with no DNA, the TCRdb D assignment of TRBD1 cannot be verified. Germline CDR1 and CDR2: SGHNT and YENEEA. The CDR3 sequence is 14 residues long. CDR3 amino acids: CASSPSTEQETQYF.

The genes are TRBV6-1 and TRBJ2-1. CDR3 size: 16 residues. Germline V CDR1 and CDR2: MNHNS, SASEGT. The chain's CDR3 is CASTSLKTASYNEQFF.

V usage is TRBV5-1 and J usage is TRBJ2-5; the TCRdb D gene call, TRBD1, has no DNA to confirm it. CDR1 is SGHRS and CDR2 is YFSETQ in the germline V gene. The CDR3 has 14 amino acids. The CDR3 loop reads CASSLVGGKETQYF.

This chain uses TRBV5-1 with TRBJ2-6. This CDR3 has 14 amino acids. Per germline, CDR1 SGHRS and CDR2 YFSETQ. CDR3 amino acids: CASSGYSGANVLTF.

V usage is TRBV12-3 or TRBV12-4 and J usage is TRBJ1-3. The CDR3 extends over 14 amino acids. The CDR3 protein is CASSLRGIGNTIYF.

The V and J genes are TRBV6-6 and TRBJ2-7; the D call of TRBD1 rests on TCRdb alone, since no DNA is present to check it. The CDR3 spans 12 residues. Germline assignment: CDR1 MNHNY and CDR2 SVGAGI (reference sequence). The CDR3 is CASSIEGLGKYF.

CDR3 sequence: CATSRATRGEQFF. V usage is TRBV15 and J usage is TRBJ2-1; the D call of TRBD2 rests on TCRdb alone, since no DNA is present to check it. The germline V gene encodes CDR1 LNHNV and CDR2 YYDKDF (reference sequence). The CDR3 is 13 amino acids.

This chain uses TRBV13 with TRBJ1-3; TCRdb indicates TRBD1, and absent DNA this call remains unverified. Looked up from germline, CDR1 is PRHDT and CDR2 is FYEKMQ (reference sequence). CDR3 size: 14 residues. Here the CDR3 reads CASSLSGAGNTIYF.

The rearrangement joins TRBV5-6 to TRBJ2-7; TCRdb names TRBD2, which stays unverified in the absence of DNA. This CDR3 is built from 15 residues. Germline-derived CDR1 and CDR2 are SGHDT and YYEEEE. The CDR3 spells CASSFGLHTAYEQYF.

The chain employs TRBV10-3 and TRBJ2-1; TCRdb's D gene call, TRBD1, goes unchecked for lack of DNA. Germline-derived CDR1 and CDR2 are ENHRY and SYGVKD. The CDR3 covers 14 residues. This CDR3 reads CATRDGSPINEQFF.

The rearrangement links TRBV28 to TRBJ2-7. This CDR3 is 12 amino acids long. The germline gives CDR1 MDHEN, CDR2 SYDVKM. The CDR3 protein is CASMEVSYEQYF.

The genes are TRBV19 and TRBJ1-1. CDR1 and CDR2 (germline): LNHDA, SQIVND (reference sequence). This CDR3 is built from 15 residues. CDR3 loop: CASSIQLVMNTEAFF.